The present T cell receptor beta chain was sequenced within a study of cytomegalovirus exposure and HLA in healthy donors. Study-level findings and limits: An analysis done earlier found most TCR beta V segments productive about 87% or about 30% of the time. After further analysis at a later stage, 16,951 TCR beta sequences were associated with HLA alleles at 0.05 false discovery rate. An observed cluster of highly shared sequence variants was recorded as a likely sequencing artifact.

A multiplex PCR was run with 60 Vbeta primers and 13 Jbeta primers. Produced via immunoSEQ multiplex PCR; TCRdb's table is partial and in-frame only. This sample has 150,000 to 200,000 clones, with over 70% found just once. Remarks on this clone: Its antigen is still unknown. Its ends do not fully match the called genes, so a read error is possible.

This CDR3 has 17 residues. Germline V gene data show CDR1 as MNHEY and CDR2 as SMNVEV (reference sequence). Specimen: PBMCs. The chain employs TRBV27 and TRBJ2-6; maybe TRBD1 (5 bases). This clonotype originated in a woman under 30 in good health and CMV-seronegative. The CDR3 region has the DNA TGTGCCAGCAGTTCCACTTGGGTGATCTCTGGGGCCAACGGCCTGACTTTC. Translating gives CASSSTWVISGANGLTF.